The subject of this entry is one TCR beta chain. Its antigen remains unknown. Germline assignment: CDR1 SNHLY and CDR2 FYNNEI. V lost 6 bases and J lost 0, with 12 bases in between. The CDR3 consists of 14 residues. These data are taken from a study of PD-L1 blockade in urothelial cancer. Broader study findings: Pretreatment TCR clonality in blood, when below the median, was predictive of better survival.

The protocol was immunoSEQ multiplex PCR, while the TCRdb copy is restricted to in-frame clones and leaves out a portion. The sample carries about 41,000 clones, roughly four fifths recorded once. Sequencing was performed on PBMCs, taken around atezolizumab (anti-PD-L1) treatment. This TCR was sampled from a man between 60 and 75 years old with urothelial cancer. The genes are TRBV2 and TRBJ2-7, with D possibly being TRBD2 (6 bases). The CDR3 DNA is TGTGCCAGCAGCTCTACCGGGGGCTCCTACGAGCAGTACTTC. The encoded protein is CASSSTGGSYEQYF.